At least ten counts were recorded for the clone carrying this TCR beta chain. Its specificity is not known. This CDR3 comprises 14 residues. Trimming took off 2 bases at V and 11 bases at J, with 21 bases between the two ends. Germline lookup yields CDR1 SQVTM and CDR2 ANQGSEA. The source of the sample is a study of blood T cells in healthy people across ages. General study points: Age brought a roughly linear fall in TCR beta diversity measured per million T cells.

Sample-barcoded 5' priming and a J-beta primer mix drove a second PCR of roughly 7 to 11 cycles. TCRdb fed the 5' RACE reads into MiXCR, producing one record per CDR3 protein. This sample has over a million distinct CDR3 sequences, with about 45% found just once. V usage is TRBV29-1 and J usage is TRBJ2-5, with unresolved D. The receptor was isolated from a woman between 18 and 30 years old in good health. What was sequenced was blood. Written as DNA, the CDR3 is TGCAGCGTTGAACAAATATCGACTGTTAGTACGCAGTACTTC. The encoded protein is CSVEQISTVSTQYF.